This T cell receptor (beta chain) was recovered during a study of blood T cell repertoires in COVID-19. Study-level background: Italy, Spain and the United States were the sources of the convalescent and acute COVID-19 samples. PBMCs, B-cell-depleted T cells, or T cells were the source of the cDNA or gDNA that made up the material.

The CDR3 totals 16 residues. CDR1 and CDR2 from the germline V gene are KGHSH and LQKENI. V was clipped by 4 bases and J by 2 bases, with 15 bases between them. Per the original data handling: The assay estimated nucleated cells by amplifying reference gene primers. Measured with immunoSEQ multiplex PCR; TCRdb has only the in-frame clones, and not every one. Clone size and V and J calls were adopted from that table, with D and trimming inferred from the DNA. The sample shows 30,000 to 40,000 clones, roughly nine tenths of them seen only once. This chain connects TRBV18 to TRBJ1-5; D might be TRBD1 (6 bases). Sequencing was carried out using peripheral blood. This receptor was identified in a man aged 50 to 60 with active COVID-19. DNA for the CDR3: TGTGCCAGCTCACTTTGGGCAGGGGATGGCAATCAGCCCCAGCATTTT. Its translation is CASSLWAGDGNQPQHF.